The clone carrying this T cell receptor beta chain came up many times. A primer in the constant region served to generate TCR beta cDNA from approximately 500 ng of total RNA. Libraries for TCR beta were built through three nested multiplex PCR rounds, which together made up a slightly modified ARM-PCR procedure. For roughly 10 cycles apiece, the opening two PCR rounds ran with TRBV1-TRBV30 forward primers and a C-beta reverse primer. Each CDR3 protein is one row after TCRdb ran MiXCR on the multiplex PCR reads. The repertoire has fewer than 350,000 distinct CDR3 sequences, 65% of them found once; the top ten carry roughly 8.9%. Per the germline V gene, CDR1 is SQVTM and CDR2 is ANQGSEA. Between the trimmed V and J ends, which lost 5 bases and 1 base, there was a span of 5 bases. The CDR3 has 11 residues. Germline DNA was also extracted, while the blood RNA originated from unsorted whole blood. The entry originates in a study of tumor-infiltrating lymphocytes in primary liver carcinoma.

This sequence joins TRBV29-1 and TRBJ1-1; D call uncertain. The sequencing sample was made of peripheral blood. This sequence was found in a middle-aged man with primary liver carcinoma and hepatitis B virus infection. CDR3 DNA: TGCAGCGTTTTCGGGAACACTGAAGCTTTCTTT. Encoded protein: CSVFGNTEAFF.